One T cell receptor beta chain is described in this entry. Which antigen it targets is not known. Within one base of it there is no much larger clone, and no base qualities were kept. The immunoSEQ Assay, a bias-controlled multiplex PCR, was used to amplify TCRbeta CDR3 regions from genomic DNA. As for the authors' bioinformatics: Nucleated cell counts per sample were estimated from amplification of reference gene primers within the assay. To quantify the absolute abundance of each unique TCRbeta CDR3 rearrangement, sequence reads were collapsed and filtered. For each sample, productive Simpson clonality was calculated as the square root of Simpson's diversity index over productive rearrangements. The table was pulled from immuneACCESS by TCRdb, which kept in-frame rearrangements only. Such tables lose some clones; where checked, under half of the loss comes from unresolved V genes, and the rest has no known cause. V and J calls and clone size are copied from that table; D and trimming were computed from the DNA. The table for this sample lists roughly 250,000 clones; approximately 90% of them were counted only once. The ten largest clones capture 2.4% of the sample.

Participants in the prospective study were enrolled through a virtual design, were aged about 18 to 90 years, and lived in 20 to 30 United States geographic areas. Cohort assignment in the prospective study relied on participant-reported clinical history from a screening survey and a study questionnaire. ImmuneRACE Cohort 3 recovered participants were defined by two consecutive negative NP/OP PCR tests, healthcare professional clearance, or symptom resolution. Each participant in the prospective study had whole blood, serum and a nasopharyngeal or oropharyngeal swab collected by mobile phlebotomists. Additional blood draws and questionnaires over an approximately two-month period could optionally be provided by prospective study participants. Prospective study blood samples were shipped either frozen or at room temperature before DNA extraction. This sample is drawn from a study of blood T cell repertoires in COVID-19 (dated by TCRdb to between 2020 and 2021). A note on the overall study: Samples covering the acute and convalescent phases of COVID-19 were provided by collaborators in the United States, Italy and Spain. The repertoires were released in a freely available public database meant as a resource for research on the immune response to SARS-CoV-2. Nearly every sample came with metadata listing a de-identified subject ID, COVID-19 status, age in years and sex. Deeply sampled blood TCRbeta repertoires from subjects exposed to, actively infected with, or recovered from COVID-19 were included in the dataset. The material from the prospective study consisted of cDNA or gDNA derived from T cells, B-cell-depleted T cells, or PBMCs. HLA class I and class II types, where available, came from metadata supplied by the sample provider rather than from assay-based typing. Samples came from the ongoing ImmuneRACE study (first 160 participants) plus 1,254 subjects from 6 global collaborators. Overall results and qualifications from the work: The quantity of clinical and demographic metadata differed by source and by participant and was supplied without curation.

Reading from cysteine to phenylalanine, the CDR3 counts 15 amino acids. Kept here is only the CDR3 DNA, which spans 45 bases and is read in frame from base 1. Germline trimming: 4 bases from V, 6 bases from J; junction bases outside gene matches: 6. CDR1 and CDR2 are drawn from the germline V gene: SGHRS, YFSETQ. The sequenced sample was PBMCs or T cells enriched from blood (not recorded which). The chain is encoded by TRBV5-1 joined to TRBJ2-1; 11 central bases correspond to TRBD2. The clonotype comes from a woman aged 18-35 years who had recovered from COVID-19. For the CDR3, the sequence is CASSDSSGGFNEQFF. The nucleotide sequence reads TGCGCCAGCAGCGATTCTAGCGGGGGGTTCAATGAGCAGTTCTTC.